This T cell receptor beta chain was sequenced during a study of Graves' ophthalmopathy and Graves' hyperthyroidism. As for this clonotype: Antigen unknown.

Germline-derived CDR1 and CDR2 are SGDLS and YYNGEE. This CDR3 contains 15 residues. V lost 4 bases, J lost 3 bases, and 16 bases lay in between. Whole-study results and caveats: In blood appeared most of the expanded thyroid clonotypes whose frequency exceeded 0.001.

Beta-chain TCR CDR3 regions were amplified from RNA transcripts. The library came from an HTBI-primed first-round RT-PCR and a second-round multiplex PCR. One entry per CDR3 protein results from TCRdb running MiXCR on the multiplex PCR reads. The sample consists of 300,000 to 400,000 distinct CDR3 sequences, roughly 15% of them appearing once. Exclusion criteria comprised other autoimmune diseases, uncontrolled infections, pregnancy or lactation in patients. A diagnosis was made from clinical symptoms together with serum thyroxine, TRAb, thyroid ultrasound and orbital computed tomography. The sample comprised peripheral blood. This TCR was recovered from an adult man with Graves' ophthalmopathy. V and J are TRBV9 and TRBJ1-1; perhaps TRBD1 as D (5 bases). CDR3 DNA: TGTGCCAGCAGCCCGGGGGGAGGGTCGTACACTGAAGCTTTCTTT. This sequence encodes CASSPGGGSYTEAFF.